This T cell receptor beta chain appears in the sequencing data of a study of T-cell reconstitution after alpha-beta-depleted transplantation in children. This sample's TCRbeta library carried unique molecular identifier barcodes. MiXCR, applied by TCRdb to the PCR reads, yields one record per CDR3 protein. The sample holds hundreds of thousands of distinct CDR3 sequences; roughly 13% are singletons and the top ten take over 3.5%. Trimming stripped 8 bases from V and 4 bases from J, with 17 bases between. The CDR3 sequence is 14 residues long. Germline V gene sequence: CDR1 MNHEY, CDR2 SVGEGT. The chain has TRBV6-2 or TRBV6-3 and TRBJ1-1; D remains ambiguous. This TCR came from a human donor who donated a stem cell graft to a child with Fanconi anemia. Sequenced material: PBMCs, taken from the stem cell graft. The CDR3 here is CASQREGYSTEAFF. The DNA of the CDR3 is TGTGCCAGCCAGAGAGAAGGGTATAGCACTGAAGCTTTCTTT.